The clone carrying this T cell receptor (beta chain) showed up just a few times. The sample originates from a study of blood T cell repertoires in COVID-19. Across the whole study: Acute and convalescent COVID-19 samples came from the United States, Italy and Spain.

The method was immunoSEQ multiplex PCR; TCRdb's version includes in-frame clones alone and lacks a portion of them. The table lists around 130,000 clones, 84% of them singletons, with 1.4% to 1.5% in the top ten. CDR3 size: 16 residues. The V gene end was trimmed by 7 bases and the J gene end by 5 bases; junction bases not matched to a gene: 5. CDR1 is SGHRS, CDR2 YFSETQ, per germline. The rearrangement uses TRBV5-1 and TRBJ2-2, with 16 bases matching TRBD2. This TCR derives from a man aged 55 to 69 with acute or convalescent COVID-19. The sample taken for sequencing was peripheral blood. The CDR3 DNA reads as TGCGCCAGCGGACAGGGACTAGCGGGAGGGACCGGGGAGCTGTTTTTT. As protein: CASGQGLAGGTGELFF.